Listed below are T cell receptor beta chains from one sample, sequenced in a study of long-term antiretroviral therapy in people with HIV. Produced via immunoSEQ multiplex PCR; TCRdb's table is partial and in-frame only. This sample carries about 34,000 clones, 87% of them seen once, and the ten largest clones take 10% to 15%. The source material was unsorted PBMCs, sampled 1.1 years after starting antiretroviral therapy. These TCRs come from a man aged 18-30 years with HIV. The CDR3 runs from the conserved cysteine through the conserved F or W. Each record gives: clone size, V gene, J gene, D gene, CDR3 protein. A D gene is named only where the DNA matches it firmly. Some rows have no size entry. The others give once, few or many, or a class for an expanded clone.

>-|TRBV6-5|TRBJ1-2|TRBD1
CASSSGQYGYTF
>-|TRBV11-2|TRBJ2-7|TRBD1
CASSFTGAHEQYF
>-|TRBV19|TRBJ2-6|-
CASRKVSSGANVLTF
>-|TRBV4-1|TRBJ2-3|-
CASSQVAGRGETDTQYF
>once|TRBV28|TRBJ1-5|TRBD1
CASSPGQARAPQHF
>-|TRBV28|TRBJ1-5|-
CASSRYLGDSSNQPQHF
>-|TRBV6-5|TRBJ2-5|TRBD1
CASSQPGQGAETQYF
>-|TRBV5-6|TRBJ2-3|-
CASSDDRQPYTDTQYF
>-|TRBV30|TRBJ1-3|-
CAWRESGNTIYF
>-|TRBV25-1|TRBJ2-5|-
CASSEEGPVGTQYF
>-|TRBV5-6|TRBJ2-7|-
CASSSDAYEQYF
>-|TRBV4-1|TRBJ2-1|TRBD2
CASSQDTSGRAKVLNEQFF
>-|TRBV6-5|TRBJ1-4|-
CAGGTGEKLFF
>few|TRBV28|TRBJ1-5|-
CASSFGVGGQPQHF
>-|TRBV6-1|TRBJ2-7|TRBD1
CASRAGTGVYEQYF
>-|TRBV19|TRBJ2-3|-
CASSVGGTITDTQYF
>-|TRBV4-3|TRBJ2-2|-
CASSQEPWGAGELFF
>-|TRBV7-2|TRBJ2-2|-
CASSLTGELFF
>-|TRBV29-1|TRBJ1-4|-
CSVWVPNEKLFF
>once|TRBV2|TRBJ1-2|TRBD1
CASSADRGTYGYTF
>few|TRBV2|TRBJ1-1|TRBD1
CASSAGTVEAFF
>-|TRBV9|TRBJ2-1|TRBD2
CASSVSGSGGNEQFF
>-|TRBV7-9|TRBJ2-1|-
CASSPSGGNNEQFF
>once|TRBV5-1|TRBJ2-7|TRBD2
CASSHGTSGIWSYEQYF
>-|TRBV4-2|TRBJ2-7|-
CASSQDGTYEQYF
>-|TRBV13|TRBJ2-4|-
CASSSPTGAPNENIQYF
>-|TRBV5-1|TRBJ2-5|TRBD2
CASSLGLAGGLQETQYF
>-|TRBV5-1|TRBJ1-2|TRBD1
CASSLGTGSYGYTF
>-|TRBV5-1|TRBJ2-2|-
CASSLTESTGELFF
>-|TRBV7-2|TRBJ1-1|-
CASSLVGSSAEAFF
>-|TRBV13|TRBJ2-2|-
CASSQSRAGELFF
>once|TRBV9|TRBJ1-1|-
CASNPEPNTEAFF
>-|TRBV18|TRBJ2-7|-
CASSPLDSWSSYEQYF